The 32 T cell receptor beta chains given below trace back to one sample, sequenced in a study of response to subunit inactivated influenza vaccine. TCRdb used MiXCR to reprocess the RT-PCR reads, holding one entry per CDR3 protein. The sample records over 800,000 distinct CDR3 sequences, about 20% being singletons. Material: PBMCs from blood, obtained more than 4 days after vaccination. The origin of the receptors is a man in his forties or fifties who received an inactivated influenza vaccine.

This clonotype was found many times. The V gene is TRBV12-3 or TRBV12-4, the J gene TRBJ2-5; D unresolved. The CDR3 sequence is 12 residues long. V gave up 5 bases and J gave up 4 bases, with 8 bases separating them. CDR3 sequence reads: CASSGSVETQYF. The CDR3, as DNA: TGTGCCAGCAGTGGGTCGGTAGAGACCCAGTACTTC.

The CDR3 loop reads CASSDGRSYEQYF. The CDR3 nucleotides read TGTGCCAGCAGCGACGGGAGGTCCTACGAGCAGTACTTC. The gene calls are TRBV9 and TRBJ2-7, with 7 bases that match TRBD2. CDR3 length equals 13 residues. The germline CDR1 and CDR2 sequences are SGDLS and YYNGEE. After removal of 3 bases from V and 1 base from J, the junction contained 1 base not matched to a gene.

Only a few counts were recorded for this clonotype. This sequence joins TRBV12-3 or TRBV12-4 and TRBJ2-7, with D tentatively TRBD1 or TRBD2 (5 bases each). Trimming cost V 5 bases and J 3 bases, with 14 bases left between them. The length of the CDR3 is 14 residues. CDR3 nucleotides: TGTGCCAGCAGTCCCGGGACCATCTACTACGAGCAGTACTTC. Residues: CASSPGTIYYEQYF.

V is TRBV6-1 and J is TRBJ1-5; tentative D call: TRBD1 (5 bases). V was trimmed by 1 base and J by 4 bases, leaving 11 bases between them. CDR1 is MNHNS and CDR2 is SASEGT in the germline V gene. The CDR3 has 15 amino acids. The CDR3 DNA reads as TGTGCCAGCAGTGAAGTTGGGGGTGGGAATCAGCCCCAGCATTTT. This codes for CASSEVGGGNQPQHF.

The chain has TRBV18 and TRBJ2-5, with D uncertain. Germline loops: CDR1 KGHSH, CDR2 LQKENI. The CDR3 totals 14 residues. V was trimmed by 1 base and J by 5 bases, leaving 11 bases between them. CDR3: CASSPRGSFETQYF. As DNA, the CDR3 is TGTGCCAGCTCACCACGGGGTTCCTTCGAGACCCAGTACTTC.

The CDR3 here is CASSFSQGTARSAYEQYF. In nucleotides, the CDR3 is TGTGCCAGCAGCTTTTCACAGGGAACCGCCAGGTCAGCCTACGAGCAGTACTTC. The rearrangement joins TRBV11-2 to TRBJ2-7; a possible D gene is TRBD1 (6 bases). Germline V gene data show CDR1 as SGHAT and CDR2 as FQNNGV. V lost 3 bases to trimming and J lost 2 bases, with 23 bases between them. This CDR3 has 18 residues.

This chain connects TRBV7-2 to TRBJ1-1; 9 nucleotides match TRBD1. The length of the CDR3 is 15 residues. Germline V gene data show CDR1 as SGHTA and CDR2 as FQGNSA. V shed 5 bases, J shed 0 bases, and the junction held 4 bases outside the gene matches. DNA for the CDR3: TGTGCCAGCAGCGATAGGACAGGGGTGAACACTGAAGCTTTCTTT. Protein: CASSDRTGVNTEAFF.

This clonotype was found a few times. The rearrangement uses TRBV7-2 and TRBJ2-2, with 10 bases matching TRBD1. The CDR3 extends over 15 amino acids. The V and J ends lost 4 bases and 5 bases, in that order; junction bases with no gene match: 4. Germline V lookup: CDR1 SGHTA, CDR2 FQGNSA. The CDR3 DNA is TGTGCCAGCAGCTGGTCGGGACAGGGGACCGGGGAGCTGTTTTTT. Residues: CASSWSGQGTGELFF.

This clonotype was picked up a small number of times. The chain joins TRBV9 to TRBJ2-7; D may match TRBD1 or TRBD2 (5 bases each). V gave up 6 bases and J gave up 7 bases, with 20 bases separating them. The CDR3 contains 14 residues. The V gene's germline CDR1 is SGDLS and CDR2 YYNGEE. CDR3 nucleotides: TGTGCCAGCACCCGAGGGACGGACGCGAGGGAGCAGTACTTC. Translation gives CASTRGTDAREQYF.

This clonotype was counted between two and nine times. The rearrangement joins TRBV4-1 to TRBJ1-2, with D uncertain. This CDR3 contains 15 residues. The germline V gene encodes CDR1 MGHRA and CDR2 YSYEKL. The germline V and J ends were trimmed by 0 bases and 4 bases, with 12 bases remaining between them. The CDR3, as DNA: TGCGCCAGCAGCCAAGACCCAGACTCTCTCTATGGCTACACCTTC. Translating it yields CASSQDPDSLYGYTF.

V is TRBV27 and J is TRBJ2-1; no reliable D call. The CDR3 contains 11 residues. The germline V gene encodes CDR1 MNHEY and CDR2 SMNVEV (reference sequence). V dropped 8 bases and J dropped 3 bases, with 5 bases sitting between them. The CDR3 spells CASQLYNEQFF. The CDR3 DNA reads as TGTGCCAGCCAACTCTACAATGAGCAGTTCTTC.

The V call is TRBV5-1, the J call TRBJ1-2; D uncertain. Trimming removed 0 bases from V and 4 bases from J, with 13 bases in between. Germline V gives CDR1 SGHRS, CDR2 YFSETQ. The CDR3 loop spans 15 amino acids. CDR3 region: CASSLDGERIYGYTF. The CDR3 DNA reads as TGCGCCAGCAGCTTGGATGGGGAAAGGATCTATGGCTACACCTTC. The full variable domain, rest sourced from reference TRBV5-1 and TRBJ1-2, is KAGVTQTPRYLIKTRGQQVTLSCSPISGHRSVSWYQQTPGQGLQFLFEYFSETQRNKGNFPGRFSGRQFSNSRSEMNVSTLELGDSALYLCASSLDGERIYGYTFGSGTRLTVV.

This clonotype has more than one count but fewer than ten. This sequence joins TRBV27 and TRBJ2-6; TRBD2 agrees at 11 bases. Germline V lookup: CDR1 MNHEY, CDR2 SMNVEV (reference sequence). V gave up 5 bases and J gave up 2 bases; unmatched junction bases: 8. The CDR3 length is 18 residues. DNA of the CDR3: TGTGCCAGCAGTCTCCTTACTAGCGGGGGCGCTGGGGCCAACGTCCTGACTTTC. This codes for CASSLLTSGGAGANVLTF.

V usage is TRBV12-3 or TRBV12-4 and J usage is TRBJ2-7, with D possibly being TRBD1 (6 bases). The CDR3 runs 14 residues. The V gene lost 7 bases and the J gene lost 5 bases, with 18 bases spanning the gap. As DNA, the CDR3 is TGTGCCAGCATTGCCGGGACAAGGGTCCACGAGCAGTACTTC. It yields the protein CASIAGTRVHEQYF.

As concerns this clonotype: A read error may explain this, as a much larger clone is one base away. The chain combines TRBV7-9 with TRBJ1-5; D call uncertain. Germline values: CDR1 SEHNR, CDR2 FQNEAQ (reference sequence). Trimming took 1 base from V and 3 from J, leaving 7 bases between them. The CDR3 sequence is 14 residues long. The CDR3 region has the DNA TGTGCCAGCAGCTTAGAAGGGATCAATCAGCCCCAGCATTTT. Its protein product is CASSLEGINQPQHF.

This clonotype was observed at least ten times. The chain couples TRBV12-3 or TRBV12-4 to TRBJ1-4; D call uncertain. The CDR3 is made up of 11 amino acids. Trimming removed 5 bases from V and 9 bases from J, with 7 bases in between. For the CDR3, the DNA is TGTGCCAGCAGTCCAGACAAAAAACTGTTTTTT. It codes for CASSPDKKLFF.

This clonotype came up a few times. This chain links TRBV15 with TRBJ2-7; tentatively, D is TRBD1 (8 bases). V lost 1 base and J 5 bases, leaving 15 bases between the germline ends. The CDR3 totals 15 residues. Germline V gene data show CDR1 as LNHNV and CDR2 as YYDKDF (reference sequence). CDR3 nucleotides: TGTGCCACCAGCAGAGGCACAGGGGGGAGGGACGAGCAGTACTTC. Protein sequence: CATSRGTGGRDEQYF.

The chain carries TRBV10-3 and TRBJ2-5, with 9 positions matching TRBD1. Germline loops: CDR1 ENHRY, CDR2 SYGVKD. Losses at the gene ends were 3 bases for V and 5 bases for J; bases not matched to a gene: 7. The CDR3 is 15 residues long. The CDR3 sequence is CAISEGDRVVETQYF. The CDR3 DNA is TGTGCCATCAGTGAAGGGGACAGGGTCGTGGAGACCCAGTACTTC.

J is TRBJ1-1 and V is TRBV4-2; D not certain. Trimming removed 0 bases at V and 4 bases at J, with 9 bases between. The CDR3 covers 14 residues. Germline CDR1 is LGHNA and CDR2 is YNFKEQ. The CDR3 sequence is CASSQERGSTEAFF. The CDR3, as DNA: TGTGCCAGCAGCCAAGAGCGGGGTAGCACTGAAGCTTTCTTT.

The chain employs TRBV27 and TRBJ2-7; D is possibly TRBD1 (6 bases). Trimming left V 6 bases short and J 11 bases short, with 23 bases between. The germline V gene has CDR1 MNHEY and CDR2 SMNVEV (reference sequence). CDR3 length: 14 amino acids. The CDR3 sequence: CASRPTVRDTVEYF. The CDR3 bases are TGTGCCAGCAGGCCGACCGTACGGGACACGGTAGAGTACTTC.

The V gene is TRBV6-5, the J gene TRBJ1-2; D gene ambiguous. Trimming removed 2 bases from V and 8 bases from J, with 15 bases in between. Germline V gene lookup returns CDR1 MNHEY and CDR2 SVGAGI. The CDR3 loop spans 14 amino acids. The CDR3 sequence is CASSYLSSVFGYTF. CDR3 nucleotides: TGTGCCAGCAGTTACCTCTCCTCAGTCTTCGGCTACACCTTC.

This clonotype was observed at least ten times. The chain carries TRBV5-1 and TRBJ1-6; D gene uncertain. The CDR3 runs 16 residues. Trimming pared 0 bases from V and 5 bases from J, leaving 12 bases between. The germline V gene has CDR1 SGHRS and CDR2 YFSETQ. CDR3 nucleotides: TGCGCCAGCAGCTTGGCACGTCGGACGGATAATTCACCCCTCCACTTT. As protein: CASSLARRTDNSPLHF. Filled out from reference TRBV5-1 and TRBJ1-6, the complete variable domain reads KAGVTQTPRYLIKTRGQQVTLSCSPISGHRSVSWYQQTPGQGLQFLFEYFSETQRNKGNFPGRFSGRQFSNSRSEMNVSTLELGDSALYLCASSLARRTDNSPLHFGNGTRLTVT.

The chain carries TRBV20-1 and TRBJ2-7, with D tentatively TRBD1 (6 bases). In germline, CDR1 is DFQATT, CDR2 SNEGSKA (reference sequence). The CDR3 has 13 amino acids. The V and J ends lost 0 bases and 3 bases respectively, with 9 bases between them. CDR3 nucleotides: TGCAGTGCTAGAGAACAGGGCCTCTACGAGCAGTACTTC. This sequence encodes CSAREQGLYEQYF.

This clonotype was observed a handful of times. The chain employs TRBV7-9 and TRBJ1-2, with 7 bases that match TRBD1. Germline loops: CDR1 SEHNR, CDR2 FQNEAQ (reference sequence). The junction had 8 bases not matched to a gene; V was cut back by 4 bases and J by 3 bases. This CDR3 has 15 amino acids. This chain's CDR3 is CASSSRKGQHYGYTF. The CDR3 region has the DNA TGTGCCAGCAGCTCGAGAAAGGGACAGCACTATGGCTACACCTTC.

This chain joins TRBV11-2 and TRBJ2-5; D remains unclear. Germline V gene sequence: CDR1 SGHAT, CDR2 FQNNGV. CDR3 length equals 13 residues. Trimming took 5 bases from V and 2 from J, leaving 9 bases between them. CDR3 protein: CASSAPPQETQYF. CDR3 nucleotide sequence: TGTGCCAGCAGCGCCCCCCCACAAGAGACCCAGTACTTC.

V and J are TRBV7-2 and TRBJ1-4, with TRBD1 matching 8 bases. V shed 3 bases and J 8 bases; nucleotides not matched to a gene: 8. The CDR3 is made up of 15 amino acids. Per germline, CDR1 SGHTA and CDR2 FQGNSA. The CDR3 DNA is TGTGCCAGCAGCTTGACAGGGGCCCTTGGAGAAAAACTGTTTTTT. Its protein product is CASSLTGALGEKLFF.

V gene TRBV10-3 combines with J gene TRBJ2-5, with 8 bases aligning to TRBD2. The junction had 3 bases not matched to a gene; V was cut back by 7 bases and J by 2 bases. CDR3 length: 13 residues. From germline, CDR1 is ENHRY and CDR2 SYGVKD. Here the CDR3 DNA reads TGTGCCATCAAGGCTAGCGGGCAAGAGACCCAGTACTTC. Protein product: CAIKASGQETQYF.

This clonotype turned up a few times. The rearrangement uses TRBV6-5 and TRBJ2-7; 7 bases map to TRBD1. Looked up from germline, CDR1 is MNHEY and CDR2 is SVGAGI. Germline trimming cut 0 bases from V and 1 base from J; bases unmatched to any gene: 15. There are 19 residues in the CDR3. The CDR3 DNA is TGTGCCAGCAGTTACTCGTTCCCCCCTCCGGGACAGAGATCCTACGAGCAGTACTTC. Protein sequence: CASSYSFPPPGQRSYEQYF.

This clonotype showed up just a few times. This chain's CDR3 is CASEGWASGGTSTDTQYF. The CDR3 DNA sequence: TGTGCCAGCGAAGGATGGGCTAGCGGGGGGACTAGCACAGATACGCAGTATTTT. This chain joins TRBV2 and TRBJ2-3, with TRBD2 matching over 11 bases. Germline assignment: CDR1 SNHLY and CDR2 FYNNEI. The CDR3 runs to 18 residues. Trimming at V came to 8 bases and at J to 0 bases, leaving 13 bases not matched to a gene.

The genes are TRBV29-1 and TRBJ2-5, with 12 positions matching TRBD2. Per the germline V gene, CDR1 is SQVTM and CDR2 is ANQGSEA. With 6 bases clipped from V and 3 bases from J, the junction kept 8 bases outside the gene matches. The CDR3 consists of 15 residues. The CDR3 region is CSVASGRAREETQYF. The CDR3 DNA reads TGCAGCGTCGCTAGCGGGAGGGCCCGGGAAGAGACCCAGTACTTC.

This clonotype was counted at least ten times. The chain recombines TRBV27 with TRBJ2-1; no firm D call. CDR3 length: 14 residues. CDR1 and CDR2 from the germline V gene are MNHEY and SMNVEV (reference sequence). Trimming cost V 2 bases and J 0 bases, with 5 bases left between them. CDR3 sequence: CASSLLDSYNEQFF. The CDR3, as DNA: TGTGCCAGCAGTTTACTGGACTCCTACAATGAGCAGTTCTTC.

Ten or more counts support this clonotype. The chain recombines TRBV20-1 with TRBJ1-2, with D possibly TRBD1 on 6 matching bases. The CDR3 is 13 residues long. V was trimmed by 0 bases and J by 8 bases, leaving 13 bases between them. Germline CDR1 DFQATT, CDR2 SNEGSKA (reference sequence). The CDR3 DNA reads TGCAGTGCTAGAGATTTACAGGGTTTGGGCTACACCTTC. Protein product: CSARDLQGLGYTF.